Shown below are 24 T cell receptor beta chains from a single sample sequenced in a study of blood T cell repertoires in COVID-19. The data were produced by immunoSEQ multiplex PCR, yet TCRdb's version contains in-frame clones alone and is incomplete. Of about 210,000 clones in the sample, approximately 88% were seen once. The sequencing sample was made of PBMCs or T cells enriched from blood (not recorded which). The receptors come from a man aged 18-30 years with acute COVID-19.

The chain couples TRBV7-3 to TRBJ1-6, with 8 bases that match TRBD1. Germline assignment: CDR1 SGHTA and CDR2 FQGTGA. The CDR3 has 13 residues. The V and J ends lost 3 bases and 13 bases, in that order; junction bases with no gene match: 5. CDR3 bases: TGTGCCAGCAGCTTTGGACAGGGAGACCCCCTCCACTTT. Its protein is CASSFGQGDPLHF.

The rearrangement links TRBV19 to TRBJ1-2, with a possible D match to TRBD1 (6 bases). V lost 0 bases and J lost 3, with 11 bases in between. CDR1 LNHDA and CDR2 SQIVND come from the germline V gene (reference sequence). CDR3 length: 15 amino acids. CDR3 protein: CASSIDHAGDYGYTF. In DNA form, the CDR3 reads TGTGCCAGTAGTATAGATCACGCAGGGGACTATGGCTACACCTTC.

V usage is TRBV2 and J usage is TRBJ1-6; D is perhaps TRBD1 (5 bases). Between the trimmed V and J ends, which lost 5 bases and 4 bases, there was a span of 6 bases. This CDR3 spans 13 amino acids. Germline CDR1 reads SNHLY; CDR2 reads FYNNEI. CDR3 DNA sequence: TGTGCCAGCAGTCAGGGTTATAATTCACCCCTCCACTTT. Its translation: CASSQGYNSPLHF. Combining the CDR3 with reference TRBV2 and TRBJ1-6 gives the whole variable domain EPEVTQTPSHQVTQMGQEVILRCVPISNHLYFYWYRQILGQKVEFLVSFYNNEISEKSEIFDDQFSVERPDGSNFTLKIRSTKLEDSAMYFCASSQGYNSPLHFGNGTRLTVT.

The V gene is TRBV25-1, the J gene TRBJ1-3; D unresolved. This CDR3 is built from 13 residues. V lost 5 bases and J lost 4, with 9 bases in between. From germline, CDR1 is MGHDK and CDR2 SYGVNS. The DNA of the CDR3 is TGTGCCAGCAGTAGGGCGGGAGGAAACACCATATATTTT. Translated: CASSRAGGNTIYF.

The chain has TRBV6-2 or TRBV6-3 and TRBJ2-2; maybe TRBD2 (6 bases). From germline, CDR1 is MNHEY and CDR2 SVGEGT. Trimming cost V 2 bases and J 0 bases, with 16 bases left between them. The CDR3 sequence is 18 residues long. The CDR3 is CASSYTSLVAANTGELFF. CDR3 DNA sequence: TGTGCCAGCAGTTACACTTCGTTGGTAGCGGCGAACACCGGGGAGCTGTTTTTT.

The gene calls are TRBV5-1 and TRBJ2-5; TRBD1 aligns across 11 bases. The CDR3 is 14 residues long. Germline trimming cut 4 bases from V and 5 bases from J; bases unmatched to any gene: 4. In germline, CDR1 is SGHRS, CDR2 YFSETQ. CDR3 nucleotides: TGCGCCAGCAGCCGGGACAGGGGGAAGGAGACCCAGTACTTC. Protein product: CASSRDRGKETQYF.

The CDR3: CASSTRREQFF. The CDR3 nucleotides read TGTGCCAGTAGTACCAGGAGGGAGCAGTTCTTC. The chain employs TRBV19 and TRBJ2-1; D might be TRBD2 (5 bases). V shed 4 bases and J shed 10 bases, with 8 bases lying between them. The CDR3 has 11 residues. In germline, CDR1 is LNHDA, CDR2 SQIVND (reference sequence).

The chain joins TRBV27 to TRBJ1-2, with 8 bases fitting TRBD1. This CDR3 comprises 17 residues. V dropped 7 bases and J dropped 4; count of bases not matched to a gene: 17. The germline gives CDR1 MNHEY, CDR2 SMNVEV (reference sequence). The CDR3 loop reads CASTDLIRQGLGYGYTF. The CDR3 nucleotides are TGTGCCAGCACCGACCTGATCCGACAGGGGCTAGGCTATGGCTACACCTTC.

The chain uses TRBV2 and TRBJ2-5; D perhaps matches TRBD1 (6 bases). CDR3 size: 13 residues. V was shortened by 11 bases and J by 4 bases, with 17 bases between the two germline ends. Looked up from germline, CDR1 is SNHLY and CDR2 is FYNNEI. The CDR3 DNA follows: TGTGCCGTATCGGACAGAGGGAGAGAGACCCAGTACTTC. It encodes CAVSDRGRETQYF.

The rearrangement joins TRBV2 to TRBJ2-1; possible D gene TRBD2, 5 bases. CDR1 is SNHLY, CDR2 FYNNEI, per germline. Trimming cost V 2 bases and J 4 bases, with 12 bases left between them. The length of the CDR3 is 15 residues. Written as DNA, the CDR3 is TGTGCCAGCAGTGAAAGGACTCGGAAATACAATGAGCAGTTCTTC. As protein: CASSERTRKYNEQFF.

The V call is TRBV9, the J call TRBJ1-3; D uncertain. The CDR3 covers 13 residues. V lost 0 bases, J lost 4 bases, and 5 bases lay in between. Germline CDR1 is SGDLS and CDR2 is YYNGEE. The CDR3 sequence is CASSVVGGNTIYF. The CDR3 DNA is TGTGCCAGCAGCGTAGTTGGCGGAAACACCATATATTTT.

This CDR3 reads CASILADSCGYTF. The CDR3 coding sequence is TGTGCCAGCATCCTAGCGGACAGCTGTGGCTACACCTTC. The chain links TRBV3-1 (or the pseudogene TRBV3-2) to TRBJ1-2, with a tentative D call TRBD1 (6 bases). With 7 bases removed from V and 7 bases from J, the gap between germline ends came to 16 bases. The germline gives CDR1 LGHDT, CDR2 YNNKEL (reference sequence). The CDR3 is 13 amino acids.

This clone is a singleton in its sample. The genes are TRBV28 and TRBJ1-5, with D perhaps TRBD1 (5 bases). The ends were cut back, 5 bases at V and 5 bases at J, with 13 bases in the middle. Germline CDR1 MDHEN, CDR2 SYDVKM. CDR3 length: 14 amino acids. CDR3 DNA: TGTGCCAGCAGTCCATACAGGCCCGATCAGCCCCAGCATTTT. This encodes CASSPYRPDQPQHF.

This rearrangement joins TRBV5-4 to TRBJ1-6, with TRBD1 identical over 7 bases. The CDR3 is 14 amino acids. The trim removed 4 bases at V and 9 bases at J, leaving 7 bases unmatched. Germline V gene data show CDR1 as SGHNT and CDR2 as YYREEE (reference sequence). CDR3 coding DNA: TGTGCCAGCAGCCGACAGGGTATTATTTCACCCCTCCACTTT. This gives the protein CASSRQGIISPLHF.

V is TRBV19 and J is TRBJ1-1, with 8 bases matching TRBD1. V shed 4 bases, J shed 6 bases, and the junction held 10 bases outside the gene matches. The CDR3 runs 15 residues. Germline CDR1 reads LNHDA; CDR2 reads SQIVND (reference sequence). The DNA for the CDR3 is TGTGCCAGTAGTACCCACCGGACAGGGCTGCCTGAAGCTTTCTTT. Translated: CASSTHRTGLPEAFF.

The chain couples TRBV10-3 to TRBJ1-4, with D possibly being TRBD1 (5 bases). Germline lookup yields CDR1 ENHRY and CDR2 SYGVKD. The V end lost 4 bases, the J end lost 5 bases, and 11 bases lay between the germline ends. CDR3 length: 14 residues. CDR3 amino acids: CAISGQGRNEKLFF. The CDR3 DNA reads as TGTGCCATCAGTGGTCAGGGCCGAAATGAAAAACTGTTTTTT.

The chain combines TRBV30 with TRBJ1-3; D is perhaps TRBD1 (5 bases). Germline V gene sequence: CDR1 GTSNPN, CDR2 SVGIG (reference sequence). The CDR3 length is 15 residues. V dropped 4 bases and J dropped 0 bases, with 13 bases sitting between them. This chain's CDR3 is CAWTVGTNSGNTIYF. The CDR3 DNA follows: TGTGCCTGGACCGTTGGGACTAACTCTGGAAACACCATATATTTT.

V is TRBV6-5 and J is TRBJ2-7; TRBD2 aligns across 12 bases. After removal of 4 bases from V and 4 bases from J, the junction contained 5 bases not matched to a gene. The germline V gene has CDR1 MNHEY and CDR2 SVGAGI. The CDR3 extends over 15 amino acids. The CDR3 coding sequence is TGTGCCAGCAGTTTCGGACTAGCGGGATATTACGAGCAGTACTTC. It yields the protein CASSFGLAGYYEQYF.

V gene TRBV12-3 or TRBV12-4 combines with J gene TRBJ1-1; D is possibly TRBD1 (5 bases). The V and J ends lost 5 bases and 1 base respectively, with 8 bases between them. The CDR3 is made up of 13 amino acids. This chain's CDR3 is CASSTQENTEAFF. The CDR3 bases are TGTGCCAGCAGTACACAGGAGAACACTGAAGCTTTCTTT.

This clone was seen a few times. J is TRBJ2-4 and V is TRBV29-1; possible D gene TRBD1, 6 bases. The CDR3 is 14 residues long. Trimming removed 4 bases at V and 9 bases at J, with 19 bases between. CDR1 and CDR2 (germline): SQVTM, ANQGSEA. CDR3 sequence: CSVGDYREFGIQYF. The CDR3, as DNA: TGCAGCGTTGGAGATTACAGGGAATTCGGCATTCAGTACTTC.

A single count supports this clone. The chain recombines TRBV24-1 with TRBJ1-2, with 7 bases matching TRBD1. V gave up 2 bases and J gave up 4 bases; unmatched junction bases: 6. CDR1 and CDR2 (germline): KGHDR, SFDVKD. This CDR3 region has 15 residues. This CDR3 is CATSDSNRGGYGYTF. The CDR3 DNA sequence: TGTGCCACCAGTGATTCTAACAGGGGAGGCTATGGCTACACCTTC.

This clone was counted at least ten times. This chain joins TRBV28 and TRBJ1-1; D unclear. V shed 2 bases and J shed 7 bases, with 8 bases lying between them. CDR3 length equals 12 residues. The germline V gene encodes CDR1 MDHEN and CDR2 SYDVKM. The CDR3, as DNA: TGTGCCAGCAGTTTAGAGGGTTATGAAGCTTTCTTT. Residues: CASSLEGYEAFF.

This clone was counted between two and nine times. One base away lies a much larger clone, so this may be a sequencing read error. The chain uses TRBV28 and TRBJ1-2; 8 nucleotides line up with TRBD1. This CDR3 comprises 14 residues. The trim removed 6 bases at V and 0 bases at J, leaving 3 bases unmatched. The germline gives CDR1 MDHEN, CDR2 SYDVKM. The CDR3 sequence is CASSSGGANYGYTF. CDR3 sequence (DNA): TGTGCCAGCAGCTCAGGGGGCGCTAACTATGGCTACACCTTC.

The genes are TRBV27 and TRBJ1-1, with unresolved D. The CDR3 runs to 15 residues. Germline lookup yields CDR1 MNHEY and CDR2 SMNVEV (reference sequence). V dropped 0 bases and J dropped 6 bases, with 14 bases sitting between them. CDR3 sequence (DNA): TGTGCCAGCAGTTTATCGCCCCTGCGAGGCGCTGAAGCTTTCTTT. Translation: CASSLSPLRGAEAFF.